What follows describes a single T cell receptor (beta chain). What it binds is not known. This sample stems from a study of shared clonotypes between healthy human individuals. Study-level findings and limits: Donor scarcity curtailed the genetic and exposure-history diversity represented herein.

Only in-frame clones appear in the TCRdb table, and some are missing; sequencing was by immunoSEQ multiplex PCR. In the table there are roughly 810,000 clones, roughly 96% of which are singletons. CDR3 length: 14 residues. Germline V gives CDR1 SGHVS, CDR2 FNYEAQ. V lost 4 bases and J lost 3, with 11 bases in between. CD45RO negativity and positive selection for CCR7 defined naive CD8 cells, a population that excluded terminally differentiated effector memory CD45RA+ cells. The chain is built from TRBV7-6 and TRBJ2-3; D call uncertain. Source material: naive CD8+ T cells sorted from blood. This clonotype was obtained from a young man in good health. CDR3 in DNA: TGTGCCAGCAGCTCCCGTATCGGAACAGATACGCAGTATTTT. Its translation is CASSSRIGTDTQYF.